Below, 15 T cell receptor beta chains from the same sample are listed, as sequenced in a study of cytomegalovirus exposure and HLA in healthy donors. The PCR had 60 Vbeta and 13 Jbeta primers. Data came from immunoSEQ multiplex PCR; TCRdb stores just in-frame clones and leaves some out. This specimen shows roughly 100,000 clones; the ten leading clones hold over 15%. Source material: PBMCs. Receptors were obtained from a man in his fifties in good health and CMV-seropositive.

V gene TRBV5-4 combines with J gene TRBJ2-3; 8 nucleotides line up with TRBD1. V was pared by 5 bases and J by 4 bases, with 6 bases of the junction left unmatched. CDR1 and CDR2 (germline): SGHNT, YYREEE (reference sequence). The CDR3 is made up of 14 amino acids. The CDR3, as DNA: TGTGCCAGCAGTTCTCAGGGGGCCGCAGATACGCAGTATTTT. Encoded protein: CASSSQGAADTQYF.

The CDR3 loop reads CASSMVEETQYF. CDR3 in DNA: TGCGCCAGCAGCATGGTCGAAGAGACCCAGTACTTC. The genes are TRBV5-1 and TRBJ2-5; D call uncertain. Germline values: CDR1 SGHRS, CDR2 YFSETQ. V was cut by 4 bases and J by 3 bases, with 7 bases left in between. The CDR3 loop spans 12 amino acids.

The genes are TRBV19 and TRBJ2-1, with 9 bases matching TRBD2. The CDR3 runs to 14 residues. The J segment lost 8 bases and the V segment lost 3 bases, leaving 5 bases of the junction unmatched. CDR1 is LNHDA and CDR2 is SQIVND in the germline V gene (reference sequence). CDR3 in amino acids: CASSMAGGKYEQFF. DNA for the CDR3: TGTGCCAGTAGTATGGCGGGAGGGAAATATGAGCAGTTCTTC.

This sequence joins TRBV5-4 and TRBJ2-7, with 11 bases aligning to TRBD2. This CDR3 comprises 16 residues. Germline loops: CDR1 SGHNT, CDR2 YYREEE (reference sequence). The J segment lost 5 bases and the V segment lost 4 bases, leaving 11 bases of the junction unmatched. CDR3 bases: TGTGCCAGCAGCCGGTCCGTGGCTAGCGGGAGGAACGAGCAGTACTTC. Translated, it gives CASSRSVASGRNEQYF.

A word on this clone: Other nucleotide sequences in the sample specify the same CDR3. This sequence joins TRBV19 and TRBJ1-1; 8 nucleotides align to TRBD1. Per germline, CDR1 LNHDA and CDR2 SQIVND (reference sequence). The V and J ends lost 4 bases and 0 bases, in that order; junction bases with no gene match: 1. This CDR3 is built from 14 residues. The CDR3 nucleotides read TGTGCCAGTAGTAGGGACAGGCTGAACACTGAAGCTTTCTTT. As protein: CASSRDRLNTEAFF.

V gene TRBV2 combines with J gene TRBJ2-7, with 8 bases fitting TRBD2. The V gene's germline CDR1 is SNHLY and CDR2 FYNNEI. The CDR3 totals 13 residues. The junction had 7 bases not matched to a gene; V was cut back by 10 bases and J by 2 bases. CDR3 loop: CATTRGGTYEQYV. The CDR3 region has the DNA TGTGCCACAACCCGGGGGGGTACCTACGAGCAGTACGTC.

The chain employs TRBV6-5 and TRBJ2-1; TRBD1 aligns across 8 bases. The CDR3 spans 15 residues. Germline CDR1 reads MNHEY; CDR2 reads SVGAGI. The V gene end was trimmed by 5 bases and the J gene end by 1 base; junction bases not matched to a gene: 4. The CDR3 here is CASSPDRGSYNEQFF. For the CDR3, the DNA is TGTGCCAGCAGTCCCGACAGGGGTTCCTACAATGAGCAGTTCTTC.

The CDR3 here is CASSLGPTSSYNEQFF. The CDR3 DNA reads TGCGCCAGCAGCTTGGGACCGACTAGTTCCTACAATGAGCAGTTCTTC. The rearrangement joins TRBV5-1 to TRBJ2-1; D perhaps matches TRBD2 (6 bases). From germline, CDR1 is SGHRS and CDR2 YFSETQ. V was shortened by 0 bases and J by 1 base, with 11 bases between the two germline ends. The CDR3 has 16 amino acids.

The chain combines TRBV9 with TRBJ2-2; possible D gene TRBD1, 6 bases. The germline gives CDR1 SGDLS, CDR2 YYNGEE. V lost 7 bases to trimming and J lost 4 bases, with 17 bases between them. CDR3 length: 15 amino acids. In DNA form, the CDR3 reads TGTGCCAGCGGATACAGGGACGCGGGCACCGGGGAGCTGTTTTTT. This sequence encodes CASGYRDAGTGELFF.

The chain couples TRBV7-2 to TRBJ1-3, with no clear D. This CDR3 contains 14 residues. V was trimmed by 5 bases and J by 8 bases, leaving 16 bases between them. CDR1 and CDR2 (germline): SGHTA, FQGNSA. CDR3 amino acids: CASSPLLTSDTIYF. In DNA, the CDR3 is TGTGCCAGCAGCCCGTTATTAACGAGCGACACCATATATTTT.

This sequence joins TRBV5-3 and TRBJ2-4, with 7 bases matching TRBD1. TRBV5-3 is labeled an ORF, and its function is uncertain. Trimming removed 4 bases from V and 0 bases from J; junction bases left unmatched: 7. CDR3 length: 16 residues. The CDR3 here is CARSKGQSLAKNIQYF. As DNA, the CDR3 is TGTGCCAGAAGCAAGGGACAGTCCTTAGCCAAAAACATTCAGTACTTC.

This chain joins TRBV4-2 and TRBJ1-3; TRBD1 is a possible D gene (5 bases). V was cut by 0 bases and J by 4 bases, with 7 bases left in between. CDR1 and CDR2 from the germline V gene are LGHNA and YNFKEQ. CDR3 length: 14 residues. The CDR3, as DNA: TGTGCCAGCAGCCAAGATTCAGGGGGAAACACCATATATTTT. This translates into CASSQDSGGNTIYF.

V is TRBV29-1 and J is TRBJ1-1; the D is unclear. Trimming removed 3 bases at V and 4 bases at J, with 12 bases between. CDR1 and CDR2 from the germline V gene are SQVTM and ANQGSEA. This CDR3 spans 13 amino acids. The CDR3 sequence: CSVDSGPATEAFF. For the CDR3, the DNA is TGCAGCGTTGATTCAGGCCCAGCCACTGAAGCTTTCTTT.

The rearrangement links TRBV11-3 to TRBJ2-5, with 9 bases matching TRBD2. V was clipped by 6 bases and J by 4 bases; unmatched bases: 12. The germline V gene encodes CDR1 SGHNT and CDR2 YENEEA. The CDR3 consists of 16 residues. The DNA for the CDR3 is TGTGCCAGCAGGGGTGGGATAGCGGGAGAAGGAGAGACCCAGTACTTC. Translation gives CASRGGIAGEGETQYF.

The chain employs TRBV7-8 and TRBJ1-2, with TRBD1 matching over 8 bases. The CDR3 consists of 15 residues. With V trimmed by 1 base and J by 6 bases, 7 bases remained unmatched. Germline lookup yields CDR1 SGHVS and CDR2 FQNEAQ. CDR3 coding DNA: TGTGCCAGCAGCTTAGTCCGGGGACAGGATAATGGCTACACCTTC. Amino acid sequence: CASSLVRGQDNGYTF. Drawing the rest from reference TRBV7-8 and TRBJ1-2, the complete variable domain is GAGVSQSPRYKVAKRGQDVALRCDPISGHVSLFWYQQALGQGPEFLTYFQNEAQLDKSGLPSDRFFAERPEGSVSTLKIQRTQQEDSAVYLCASSLVRGQDNGYTFGSGTRLTVV.